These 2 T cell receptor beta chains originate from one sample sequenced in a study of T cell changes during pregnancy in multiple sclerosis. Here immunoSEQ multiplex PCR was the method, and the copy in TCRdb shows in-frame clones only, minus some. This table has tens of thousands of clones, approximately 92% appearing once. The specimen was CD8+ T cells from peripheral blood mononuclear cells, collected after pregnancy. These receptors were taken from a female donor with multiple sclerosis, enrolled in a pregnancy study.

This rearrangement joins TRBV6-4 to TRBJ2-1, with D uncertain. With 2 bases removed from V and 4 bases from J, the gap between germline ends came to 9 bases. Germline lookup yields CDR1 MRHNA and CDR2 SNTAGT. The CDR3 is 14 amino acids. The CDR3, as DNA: TGTGCCAGCAGTGACGGCGGTTCATACAATGAGCAGTTCTTC. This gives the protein CASSDGGSYNEQFF.

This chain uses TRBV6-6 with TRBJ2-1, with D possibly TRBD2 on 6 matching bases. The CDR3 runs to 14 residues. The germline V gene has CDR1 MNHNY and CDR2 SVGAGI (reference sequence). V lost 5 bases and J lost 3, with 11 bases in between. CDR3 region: CASSPGLIYNEQFF. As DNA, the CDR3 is TGTGCCAGCAGTCCGGGACTCATCTACAATGAGCAGTTCTTC.